Each of the 5 T cell receptor beta chains below was sequenced from the same sample in a study of T cell responses to AZD1222 COVID-19 vaccine. Assay used: immunoSEQ multiplex PCR; TCRdb lists only in-frame clones, some missing. In the table there are over 130,000 clones, roughly nine tenths of which are singletons. The source was peripheral blood, collected 28 days after the second AZD1222 dose. The receptors were gathered from an adult who received the AZD1222 COVID-19 vaccine.

The gene calls are TRBV2 and TRBJ2-5, with D perhaps matching TRBD1 (5 bases). The V gene's germline CDR1 is SNHLY and CDR2 FYNNEI. CDR3 size: 16 residues. With 2 bases removed from V and 4 bases from J, the gap between germline ends came to 17 bases. The CDR3 nucleotides are TGTGCCAGCAGTGAAACCCGTGGTGGGGCTTCAGAGACCCAGTACTTC. This codes for CASSETRGGASETQYF.

The rearrangement links TRBV28 to TRBJ1-2; TRBD1 is a possible D gene (5 bases). The CDR3 runs to 14 residues. CDR1 and CDR2 (germline): MDHEN, SYDVKM. Trimming took off 1 base at V and 4 bases at J, with 10 bases between the two ends. The CDR3 DNA is TGTGCCAGCAGTTTATCAAGGGACCTCTATGGCTACACCTTC. This gives the protein CASSLSRDLYGYTF.

The chain is built from TRBV29-1 and TRBJ2-1, with D unresolved. Between the trimmed V and J ends, which lost 4 bases and 0 bases, there was a span of 13 bases. Germline CDR1 is SQVTM and CDR2 is ANQGSEA. The CDR3 sequence is 15 residues long. For the CDR3, the DNA is TGCAGCGTTGGTAGCCCTTCGAGCTCCTACAATGAGCAGTTCTTC. It is translated as CSVGSPSSSYNEQFF.

This clone was found once. The CDR3 sequence: CAISESGNTEAFF. The CDR3 region has the DNA TGTGCCATCAGTGAGTCTGGGAACACTGAAGCTTTCTTT. The chain recombines TRBV10-3 with TRBJ1-1; D call uncertain. CDR3 length equals 13 residues. With 0 bases removed from V and 1 base from J, the gap between germline ends came to 3 bases. From germline, CDR1 is ENHRY and CDR2 SYGVKD.

This chain links TRBV28 with TRBJ1-6; 7 nucleotides line up with TRBD1. Germline trimming cut 1 base from V and 6 bases from J; bases unmatched to any gene: 9. From germline, CDR1 is MDHEN and CDR2 SYDVKM. The CDR3 contains 17 residues. The CDR3 DNA follows: TGTGCCAGCAGTTTATTCAGGGGGTCCAAGGTTAATTCACCCCTCCACTTT. Translating it yields CASSLFRGSKVNSPLHF. Variable domain in full (rest from reference TRBV28 and TRBJ1-6): DVKVTQSSRYLVKRTGEKVFLECVQDMDHENMFWYRQDPGLGLRLIYFSYDVKMKEKGDIPEGYSVSREKKERFSLILESASTNQTSMYLCASSLFRGSKVNSPLHFGNGTRLTVT.